Sequencing of this T cell receptor (beta chain) was carried out in a study of response to subunit inactivated influenza vaccine. TCRdb re-analysed the RT-PCR reads in MiXCR, keeping a single row per CDR3 protein. In the table there are about 540,000 distinct CDR3 sequences, under 30% of which are singletons. The sample also formed part of further work on T cells expressing NK-cell markers. This second study notes: Generation of TCR beta cDNA was performed by 5'RACE template switching incorporating UMIs. Restriction of sorting to alpha-beta TCR T cells was accomplished in several experiments using an anti-gamma-delta TCR antibody. NKG2C+ dominant clonotypes from 5 to 7 donors made up about 1.0-8% of CD8+ T cells.

The receptor was derived from a middle-aged man who received an inactivated influenza vaccine. The specimen was CD4+ T cells sorted from PBMCs, collected about 13 days after vaccination.

CDR3: CAISQGINTDTQYF. CDR3 sequence (DNA): TGTGCCATCAGTCAAGGGATTAACACAGATACGCAGTATTTT. This chain links TRBV10-3 with TRBJ2-3; no clear D gene. The CDR3 runs 14 residues. The V end was cut by 5 bases, the J end by 2 bases, with 11 bases between. Germline CDR1 reads ENHRY; CDR2 reads SYGVKD.